Shown below are 13 T cell receptor beta chains from a single sample sequenced in a study of OX40 agonist ivuxolimab in advanced cancers. This table comes from immunoSEQ multiplex PCR, and its TCRdb copy is limited to in-frame clones, with some not included. The table shows about 52,000 clones, with approximately 94% occurring only once. The sequenced sample was CD4+ or CD8+ T cells sorted from blood, obtained in a trial of the OX40 agonist ivuxolimab. Source of these receptors: an adult with an advanced solid tumor such as melanoma, head and neck, liver or kidney cancer.

This clone was observed once. The chain uses TRBV9 and TRBJ1-1; a possible D gene is TRBD1 (5 bases). The CDR3 is 13 amino acids. The V and J ends lost 0 bases and 6 bases respectively, with 9 bases between them. The germline CDR1 and CDR2 sequences are SGDLS and YYNGEE. The CDR3 protein is CASSVGGVSEAFF. The CDR3 DNA reads as TGTGCCAGCAGCGTAGGGGGGGTATCTGAAGCTTTCTTT.

The rearrangement joins TRBV10-3 to TRBJ2-1; D assignment may be TRBD1 or TRBD2 (5 bases each). V lost 0 bases, J lost 8 bases, and 14 bases lay in between. CDR3 length: 15 residues. Per the germline V gene, CDR1 is ENHRY and CDR2 is SYGVKD. The CDR3 nucleotides are TGTGCCATCAGTGAGTCAGGGACCCATTGGGATGAGCAGTTCTTC. It specifies CAISESGTHWDEQFF.

The chain has TRBV27 and TRBJ2-5; TRBD2 might be the D (5 bases). Trimming pared 3 bases from V and 1 base from J, leaving 6 bases between. The germline V gene has CDR1 MNHEY and CDR2 SMNVEV (reference sequence). The CDR3 runs to 13 residues. The CDR3 nucleotides are TGTGCCAGCAGTTTCCGGGGCCAAGAGACCCAGTACTTC. Amino acid sequence: CASSFRGQETQYF.

DNA for the CDR3: TGTGCCAGCAGTGAAACGTGGACGCACGGAGGGACAGATACGCAGTATTTT. Translated, it gives CASSETWTHGGTDTQYF. The rearrangement links TRBV6-1 to TRBJ2-3; maybe TRBD2 (6 bases). Per germline, CDR1 MNHNS and CDR2 SASEGT. The CDR3 runs 17 residues. V was clipped by 2 bases and J by 3 bases, with 18 bases between them.

The chain has TRBV5-4 and TRBJ1-1; D uncertain. V lost 0 bases to trimming and J lost 1 base, with 7 bases between them. The CDR3 totals 14 residues. The V gene's germline CDR1 is SGHNT and CDR2 YYREEE (reference sequence). The CDR3 DNA reads as TGTGCCAGCAGCTTGGATGGGTGGAACACTGAAGCTTTCTTT. As protein: CASSLDGWNTEAFF.

This clone was observed a few times. The J gene is TRBJ1-2, the V gene TRBV19; D ambiguous. In germline, CDR1 is LNHDA, CDR2 SQIVND (reference sequence). This CDR3 region has 12 residues. The V gene lost 4 bases and the J gene lost 4 bases, with 7 bases spanning the gap. CDR3 in amino acids: CASSTGRYGYTF. CDR3 in DNA: TGTGCCAGTAGTACTGGGCGCTATGGCTACACCTTC.

V gene TRBV10-2 combines with J gene TRBJ2-7; possible D gene TRBD2, 5 bases. Germline CDR1 is WSHSY and CDR2 is SAAADI. This CDR3 is 13 amino acids long. Between the trimmed V and J ends, which lost 3 bases and 7 bases, there was a span of 13 bases. The CDR3 here is CASSEEFGDEQYF. CDR3 nucleotides: TGCGCCAGCAGTGAAGAGTTCGGGGATGAGCAGTACTTC.

On this clone itself: Other DNA sequences from this sample encode an identical CDR3 as well. This chain links TRBV2 with TRBJ2-1, with 11 nucleotides matching TRBD2. Unmatched junction bases numbered 8, after V lost 7 bases and J lost 6 bases. The CDR3 has 15 amino acids. CDR1 and CDR2 (germline): SNHLY, FYNNEI. DNA for the CDR3: TGTGCCAGCATTAAGGGACTAGCGGACATCAATGAGCAGTTCTTC. Its protein is CASIKGLADINEQFF.

V is TRBV25-1 and J is TRBJ2-7; 9 positions agree with TRBD1. The ends lost 4 bases at V and 3 bases at J; junction bases unmatched: 4. The CDR3 is 14 amino acids. Germline CDR1 and CDR2: MGHDK and SYGVNS. As DNA, the CDR3 is TGTGCCAGCAGTGCGACAGGGGGATACTACGAGCAGTACTTC. This sequence encodes CASSATGGYYEQYF.

V gene TRBV11-3 combines with J gene TRBJ2-2, with D possibly being TRBD1 (6 bases). Germline-derived CDR1 and CDR2 are SGHNT and YENEEA. With 3 bases removed from V and 7 bases from J, the gap between germline ends came to 12 bases. The CDR3 covers 14 residues. The CDR3 region has the DNA TGTGCCAGCAGCTTTGACAGGTCCGGCGGGGAGCTGTTTTTT. The encoded protein is CASSFDRSGGELFF.

The gene calls are TRBV4-1 and TRBJ1-2; possible D gene TRBD1, 5 bases. The length of the CDR3 is 15 residues. The V end was cut by 4 bases, the J end by 6 bases, with 18 bases between. The germline V gene encodes CDR1 MGHRA and CDR2 YSYEKL. CDR3 nucleotide sequence: TGCGCCAGCAGCCCGTACTCTAAAGGGGCGGATGGCTACACCTTC. It encodes CASSPYSKGADGYTF.

The J gene is TRBJ1-2, the V gene TRBV6-5; 7 positions match TRBD1. This CDR3 spans 13 amino acids. The junction had 3 bases not matched to a gene; V was cut back by 6 bases and J by 2 bases. CDR1 is MNHEY, CDR2 SVGAGI, per germline. This CDR3 reads CASRETGNYGYTF. The DNA of the CDR3 is TGTGCCAGCAGGGAGACAGGGAACTATGGCTACACCTTC.

This clone appeared a single time. This rearrangement joins TRBV28 to TRBJ1-2; D call uncertain. Germline V gene data show CDR1 as MDHEN and CDR2 as SYDVKM. The CDR3 sequence is 14 residues long. Trimming removed 3 bases from V and 4 bases from J, with 12 bases in between. CDR3 loop: CASSFRQGTYGYTF. CDR3 nucleotide sequence: TGTGCCAGCAGTTTCCGTCAAGGAACCTATGGCTACACCTTC.